This TCR beta chain was found in a study of blood T cell repertoires in COVID-19. Across the whole study: T cells, B-cell-depleted T cells, or PBMCs provided the cDNA or gDNA that served as material.

The authors' processing: Estimation of nucleated cell counts was performed using reference gene primer amplification. The data were produced by immunoSEQ multiplex PCR, yet TCRdb's version contains in-frame clones alone and is incomplete. The DNA gave D and trimming, while V, J and clone size come from that table. This table holds some 150,000 clones, just under 85% found once. The germline gives CDR1 SGHVS, CDR2 FQNEAQ. Trimming left V 1 base short and J 4 bases short, with 11 bases between. This CDR3 has 15 residues. The chain links TRBV7-8 to TRBJ1-5, with D perhaps TRBD1 (6 bases). The receptor was derived from a man between 35 and 55 years old who had recovered from COVID-19. The sequencing input was peripheral blood. For the CDR3, the DNA is TGTGCCAGCAGCTTAGAGCCCAGGGGAAATCAGCCCCAGCATTTT. Residues: CASSLEPRGNQPQHF. The entire variable domain, with the rest obtained from reference TRBV7-8 and TRBJ1-5, is as follows: GAGVSQSPRYKVAKRGQDVALRCDPISGHVSLFWYQQALGQGPEFLTYFQNEAQLDKSGLPSDRFFAERPEGSVSTLKIQRTQQEDSAVYLCASSLEPRGNQPQHFGDGTRLSIL.